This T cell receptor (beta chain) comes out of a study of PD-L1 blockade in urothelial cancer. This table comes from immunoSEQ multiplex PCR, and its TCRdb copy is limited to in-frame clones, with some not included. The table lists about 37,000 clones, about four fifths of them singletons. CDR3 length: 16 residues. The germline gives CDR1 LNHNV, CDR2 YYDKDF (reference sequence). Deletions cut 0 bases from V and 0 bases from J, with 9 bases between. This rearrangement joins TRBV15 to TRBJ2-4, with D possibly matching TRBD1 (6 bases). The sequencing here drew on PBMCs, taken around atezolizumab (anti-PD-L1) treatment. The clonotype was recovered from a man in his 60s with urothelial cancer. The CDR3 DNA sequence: TGTGCCACCAGCAGAGACCGGGACATAGCCAAAAACATTCAGTACTTC. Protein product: CATSRDRDIAKNIQYF.